Below, 17 T cell receptor beta chains from the same sample are listed, as sequenced in a study of T cell responses to AZD1222 COVID-19 vaccine. Assay: immunoSEQ multiplex PCR; the TCRdb copy retains only in-frame clones and omits some. Among over 100,000 clones listed, 80% to 85% were seen once. The starting material was peripheral blood, obtained on day 0 of AZD1222 vaccination. The receptors stem from an adult in good health.

Note on this clone: Other DNA sequences from this sample encode an identical CDR3 as well. V usage is TRBV7-9 and J usage is TRBJ1-1, with D tentatively TRBD1 (6 bases). The V end was cut by 1 base, the J end by 4 bases, with 7 bases between. The CDR3 covers 13 residues. Germline loops: CDR1 SEHNR, CDR2 FQNEAQ (reference sequence). CDR3 in amino acids: CASSLEGGTEAFF. The CDR3 DNA follows: TGTGCCAGCAGCTTAGAAGGGGGCACTGAAGCTTTCTTT.

This rearrangement joins TRBV7-2 to TRBJ1-3; 7 nucleotides agree with TRBD1. CDR1 is SGHTA, CDR2 FQGNSA, per germline. The trim removed 6 bases at V and 3 bases at J, leaving 2 bases unmatched. This CDR3 is built from 13 residues. The CDR3 bases are TGTGCCAGCAGGCAGGGGGTTGGAAACACCATATATTTT. It specifies CASRQGVGNTIYF. Together with reference TRBV7-2 and TRBJ1-3, the CDR3 gives the full variable domain: GAGVSQSPSNKVTEKGKDVELRCDPISGHTALYWYRQSLGQGLEFLIYFQGNSAPDKSGLPSDRFSAERTGGSVSTLTIQRTQQEDSAVYLCASRQGVGNTIYFGEGSWLTVV.

The chain has TRBV5-4 and TRBJ2-1; D is unclear. V was pared by 2 bases and J by 0 bases, with 12 bases between. The CDR3 has 16 residues. Looked up from germline, CDR1 is SGHNT and CDR2 is YYREEE (reference sequence). CDR3 protein: CASSFTAQISYNEQFF. For the CDR3, the DNA is TGTGCCAGCAGCTTCACCGCCCAGATCTCCTACAATGAGCAGTTCTTC.

The chain employs TRBV13 and TRBJ2-3, with D perhaps being TRBD1 or TRBD2 (5 bases each). The CDR3 is 15 residues long. Trimming removed 5 bases from V and 4 bases from J, with 16 bases in between. CDR1 and CDR2 (germline): PRHDT, FYEKMQ (reference sequence). This CDR3 reads CASSRPYGTADTQYF. The CDR3 nucleotides read TGTGCCAGCAGCCGCCCCTATGGGACGGCAGATACGCAGTATTTT.

The V call is TRBV7-2, the J call TRBJ2-7, with D perhaps matching TRBD1 (5 bases). The CDR3 sequence is 16 residues long. CDR1 is SGHTA, CDR2 FQGNSA, per germline. Trimming removed 7 bases at V and 0 bases at J, with 19 bases between. In DNA, the CDR3 is TGTGCCAGCAACCAACCCGGCAGGGAATTCTCCTACGAGCAGTACTTC. It encodes CASNQPGREFSYEQYF.

The J gene is TRBJ1-1, the V gene TRBV19, with 8 bases that match TRBD1. Germline CDR1 is LNHDA and CDR2 is SQIVND (reference sequence). V lost 4 bases to trimming and J lost 4 bases; unmatched junction nucleotides: 5. The CDR3 runs 14 residues. The CDR3 reads CASSTQGAGTEAFF. In DNA form, the CDR3 reads TGTGCCAGTAGTACCCAGGGGGCTGGCACTGAAGCTTTCTTT.

This clone is deemed medium-sized (0.01 to 0.1%). CDR3 in amino acids: CASSTGPMTEAFF. Here the CDR3 DNA reads TGTGCCAGCAGTACCGGGCCTATGACTGAAGCTTTCTTT. V is TRBV11-2 and J is TRBJ1-1; D not resolved. The CDR3 sequence is 13 residues long. Germline CDR1 SGHAT, CDR2 FQNNGV. Trimming took 6 bases from V and 5 from J, leaving 13 bases between them.

The chain couples TRBV5-1 to TRBJ2-7, with D unclear. The CDR3 loop spans 16 amino acids. The V end was cut by 4 bases, the J end by 0 bases, with 17 bases between. Germline V CDR1 and CDR2: SGHRS, YFSETQ. The CDR3 nucleotides read TGCGCCAGCAGCCCCCGCCCTCCGGCCAACTCCTACGAGCAGTACTTC. This encodes CASSPRPPANSYEQYF.

The V and J genes are TRBV29-1 and TRBJ2-3, with D tentatively TRBD2 (5 bases). CDR3 length equals 12 residues. Germline V gene data show CDR1 as SQVTM and CDR2 as ANQGSEA. V was shortened by 4 bases and J by 2 bases, with 7 bases between the two germline ends. The CDR3 DNA reads TGCAGCGTTGGGGAGTTCACAGATACGCAGTATTTT. Amino acids: CSVGEFTDTQYF.

This clone was seen once. The genes are TRBV7-2 and TRBJ1-2; perhaps TRBD1 as D (6 bases). V lost 5 bases to trimming and J lost 2 bases, with 12 bases between them. Germline V lookup: CDR1 SGHTA, CDR2 FQGNSA. The CDR3 length is 14 residues. The CDR3 loop is CASSLGRGNYGYTF. The CDR3 bases are TGTGCCAGCAGCCTCGGGAGGGGGAACTATGGCTACACCTTC.

The sample holds one count of this clone. The chain recombines TRBV6-5 with TRBJ1-1; possibly TRBD1 for D (6 bases). V was shortened by 2 bases and J by 5 bases, with 18 bases between the two germline ends. The CDR3 totals 16 residues. Germline V CDR1 and CDR2: MNHEY, SVGAGI. The CDR3 region has the DNA TGTGCCAGCAGTTACGGGACTGGGGGGGCGATGACTGAAGCTTTCTTT. The encoded protein is CASSYGTGGAMTEAFF.

The V and J genes are TRBV7-2 and TRBJ1-6; D not certain. This CDR3 has 14 amino acids. With 2 bases removed from V and 10 bases from J, the gap between germline ends came to 12 bases. CDR1 and CDR2 from the germline V gene are SGHTA and FQGNSA. CDR3 in DNA: TGTGCCAGCAGCTTAAATCTTCAGGACTCACCCCTCCACTTT. As protein: CASSLNLQDSPLHF.

J is TRBJ1-1 and V is TRBV7-2; weak D call: TRBD1 (6 bases). The CDR3 has 16 residues. V was cut by 5 bases and J by 0 bases, with 16 bases left in between. The germline V gene has CDR1 SGHTA and CDR2 FQGNSA. CDR3: CASSPGQKLMNTEAFF. In nucleotides, the CDR3 is TGTGCCAGCAGCCCAGGACAGAAATTAATGAACACTGAAGCTTTCTTT.

The gene calls are TRBV6-5 and TRBJ2-3, with D perhaps being TRBD1 or TRBD2 (5 bases each). Deletions cut 6 bases from V and 5 bases from J, with 15 bases between. The germline V gene encodes CDR1 MNHEY and CDR2 SVGAGI. The CDR3 sequence is 14 residues long. CDR3 in DNA: TGTGCCAGCAGACTCGACACTGGGGGAGATACGCAGTATTTT. Translating gives CASRLDTGGDTQYF.

This clone has only one observation. The chain carries TRBV7-8 and TRBJ2-5, with a tentative D call TRBD1 (5 bases). The germline V gene encodes CDR1 SGHVS and CDR2 FQNEAQ. CDR3 size: 12 residues. V dropped 6 bases and J dropped 5 bases, with 10 bases sitting between them. The CDR3 nucleotides are TGTGCCAGCAGTTTCACAGGCGAGACCCAGTACTTC. Amino acid sequence: CASSFTGETQYF.

The chain is built from TRBV5-1 and TRBJ1-2, with a weak D call TRBD1 (5 bases). The V and J ends lost 0 bases and 8 bases respectively, with 17 bases between them. CDR1 and CDR2 (germline): SGHRS, YFSETQ. This CDR3 has 15 amino acids. The CDR3 coding sequence is TGCGCCAGCAGCTTGGCCCTGTCGGGGCCCGGCGGCTACACCTTC. Translation: CASSLALSGPGGYTF.

This clone appeared a single time. This rearrangement joins TRBV7-2 to TRBJ1-3, with unresolved D. Trimming left V 1 base short and J 2 bases short, with 6 bases between. CDR1 and CDR2 (germline): SGHTA, FQGNSA. The CDR3 extends over 14 amino acids. DNA for the CDR3: TGTGCCAGCAGCTTAGTGGGAACTGGAAACACCATATATTTT. Its translation is CASSLVGTGNTIYF.